The rows below give T cell receptor beta chains drawn from one sample of a study of tumor-infiltrating lymphocytes in localized non-small cell lung cancer. This table comes from immunoSEQ multiplex PCR, and its TCRdb copy is limited to in-frame clones, with some not included. This table has about 9,000 clones, roughly two thirds appearing once. The sample was uninvolved lung tissue not adjacent to the tumor. The receptors were gathered from a human donor with non-small cell lung cancer. The CDR3 runs from the conserved cysteine through the conserved F or W. D genes are given only for firm matches. Rows may omit the clone size; those that give it use once, few, many or a size class.

D gene,V gene,clone size,J gene,CDR3 protein,CDR3 DNA
TRBD2,TRBV14,NA,TRBJ2-5,CASSQGTRRAQYF,TGTGCCAGCAGCCAAGGGACTAGAAGGGCCCAGTACTTC
TRBD1,TRBV28,NA,TRBJ2-7,CASTSPGGTGVEQYF,TGTGCCAGCACCTCCCCGGGGGGGACAGGGGTCGAGCAGTACTTC
TRBD1,TRBV4-1,medium-sized,TRBJ1-1,CASSQREQGSTEAFF,TGCGCCAGCAGCCAAAGGGAACAGGGGTCCACTGAAGCTTTCTTT
TRBD1,TRBV28,few,TRBJ2-7,CASSTGTGTYEQYF,TGTGCCAGCAGTACCGGGACAGGGACTTACGAGCAGTACTTC
NA,TRBV4-2,few,TRBJ2-6,CASSQDTNSGANVLTF,TGTGCCAGCAGCCAAGATACAAACTCTGGGGCCAACGTCCTGACTTTC
TRBD2,TRBV5-6,few,TRBJ2-5,CASSLGSGYKIETQYF,TGTGCCAGCAGCTTAGGTAGCGGGTATAAGATAGAGACCCAGTACTTC
NA,TRBV29-1,NA,TRBJ2-7,CSAKTASYEQYF,TGCAGCGCAAAGACAGCGTCCTACGAGCAGTACTTC
NA,TRBV20-1,NA,TRBJ2-3,CSARRTDTQYF,TGCAGTGCTAGGAGGACAGATACGCAGTATTTT
NA,TRBV5-6,NA,TRBJ1-2,CASSSLSGSYGYTF,TGTGCCAGCAGCTCGCTCTCCGGGAGCTATGGCTACACCTTC
NA,TRBV9,NA,TRBJ2-1,CASSVDSGRYNEQFF,TGTGCCAGCAGCGTAGACAGCGGGCGCTACAATGAGCAGTTCTTC
NA,TRBV7-2,NA,TRBJ2-3,CASSLYQGGSTDTQYF,TGTGCCAGCAGCTTATATCAGGGCGGCAGCACAGATACGCAGTATTTT
TRBD1,TRBV29-1,NA,TRBJ2-7,CSVVEGQVEQYF,TGCAGCGTTGTGGAGGGACAGGTCGAGCAGTACTTC
NA,TRBV7-9,few,TRBJ2-1,CASRPGAGANEQFF,TGTGCCAGCAGACCCGGGGCGGGGGCCAATGAGCAGTTCTTC
NA,TRBV11-3,NA,TRBJ2-7,CASSLPRSVWQYF,TGTGCCAGCAGCTTACCCCGCTCGGTCTGGCAGTACTTC
TRBD2,TRBV15,NA,TRBJ2-2,CATRWAGEVGELFF,TGTGCCACCCGTTGGGCGGGAGAGGTCGGGGAGCTGTTTTTT
NA,TRBV29-1,NA,TRBJ2-3,CSIGTGASTDTQYF,TGCAGCATAGGGACGGGAGCTAGCACAGATACGCAGTATTTT
TRBD2,TRBV2,NA,TRBJ2-1,CASRASGTSNEQFF,TGTGCCAGCAGGGCATCCGGGACTAGCAATGAGCAGTTCTTC
NA,TRBV6-5,NA,TRBJ2-5,CASKRPYQETQYF,TGTGCCAGCAAGAGGCCGTACCAAGAGACCCAGTACTTC
NA,TRBV14,NA,TRBJ1-1,CASRGYTGAEAFF,TGTGCCAGCAGGGGTTATACGGGGGCTGAAGCTTTCTTT
NA,TRBV5-1,NA,TRBJ1-1,CASIESTSGTEAFF,TGCGCCAGCATAGAGAGCACGTCTGGCACTGAAGCTTTCTTT
NA,TRBV12-2,NA,TRBJ1-1,CASRASLRGKPGGREAFF,TGTGCAAGTCGCGCCTCACTCCGGGGGAAGCCAGGGGGCCGTGAAGCTTTCTTT
NA,TRBV6-5,NA,TRBJ1-3,CASRSTGNTIYF,TGTGCCAGCAGATCTACAGGAAACACCATATATTTT
TRBD1,TRBV11-2,NA,TRBJ2-2,CASSLSRTGGGELFF,TGTGCCAGCAGCCTATCTAGGACAGGGGGCGGGGAGCTGTTTTTT
NA,TRBV6-1,NA,TRBJ2-1,CAISESMAGTYNEQFF,TGTGCCATCAGTGAGTCAATGGCGGGAACCTACAATGAGCAGTTCTTC
NA,TRBV6-5,NA,TRBJ1-1,CASSLGTAAFF,TGTGCCAGCAGTTTGGGGACGGCTGCTTTCTTT
NA,TRBV19,NA,TRBJ2-2,CASSEVTLGTGELFF,TGTGCCAGTAGTGAGGTGACGTTGGGAACCGGGGAGCTGTTTTTT
NA,TRBV7-2,once,TRBJ2-1,CASSSRWASYNEQFF,TGTGCCAGCAGCTCCCGGTGGGCCTCCTACAATGAGCAGTTCTTC
NA,TRBV18,NA,TRBJ2-3,CASSPGQYTDTQYF,TGTGCCAGCTCACCCGGTCAGTATACAGATACGCAGTATTTT
NA,TRBV14,NA,TRBJ2-7,CARPYEQYF,TGTGCCCGACCCTACGAGCAGTACTTC